The rows below give T cell receptor beta chains drawn from one sample of a study of T cells after posttransplantation cyclophosphamide. The protocol was immunoSEQ multiplex PCR, while the TCRdb copy is restricted to in-frame clones and leaves out a portion. This repertoire shows 6,000 to 7,000 clones, about 90% found once; its top ten account for about 13%. The material was PBMCs, obtained 1404 days after allogeneic stem cell transplant with posttransplant cyclophosphamide. These receptors were obtained from a female patient between 50 and 60 years old who received an allogeneic stem cell transplant from a related donor, was CMV-positive, and had no GVHD. The graft donor may account for some of the T cells. Each CDR3 is given without its conserved first and last residue.

V gene,J gene,CDR3 protein
TRBV9,TRBJ1-2,ASSVTPSGGFKGYT
TRBV2,TRBJ2-7,ASRAGLAPSYEQY
TRBV11-2,TRBJ2-2,ASSLRQLNTGELF
TRBV27,TRBJ1-5,ASSLYAGTGTQHQPQH
TRBV2,TRBJ2-1,ASSEIAGETGEQF
TRBV6-4,TRBJ1-1,ASKSDRGGTEAF
TRBV7-9,TRBJ2-1,AIPWAGGPNEQF
TRBV7-9,TRBJ1-2,ASSPSTGVIHGYT
TRBV5-1,TRBJ2-2,ASSLGQFANTGELF
TRBV13,TRBJ2-2,ASSPLLAGITGELF
TRBV29-1,TRBJ2-7,SARTGGSGEQY
TRBV29-1,TRBJ2-7,SVGGLAGSHYEQY
TRBV27,TRBJ2-3,ASSLSIFGLAGGTSTDTQY
TRBV6-5,TRBJ2-5,ASAPTSGREETQY
TRBV29-1,TRBJ2-3,SVSDREEQY
TRBV27,TRBJ2-2,ASSAGTGNFAGELF
TRBV19,TRBJ1-1,AKFVDSRSTEAF
TRBV19,TRBJ2-1,ASSKSGGWNEQF
TRBV13,TRBJ1-1,ASSQRQGRYTEAF
TRBV27,TRBJ2-1,ASSADTLFYNEQF
TRBV5-1,TRBJ2-1,ASSLAGTSRYNEQF
TRBV19,TRBJ1-2,ASSSQTGYYGYT
TRBV5-1,TRBJ2-7,ASSRTLLGTSGRYSYEQY
TRBV5-1,TRBJ1-3,ASSRGQPNGNTIY
TRBV10-1,TRBJ2-3,ASSPGLAGGPARSDTQY
TRBV11-3,TRBJ2-1,ASSPGGGGIADEQF
TRBV7-6,TRBJ1-5,ASSSSQGRYQPQH
TRBV11-2,TRBJ2-1,ASSPQRTSGRRNEQF
TRBV7-9,TRBJ2-3,ASSPTDTQY
TRBV13,TRBJ2-7,ASSRPLLAGAHEQY
TRBV28,TRBJ1-2,ASWEANYGYT
TRBV2,TRBJ2-3,ASMSWAGGADTQY
TRBV30,TRBJ1-3,AWSVNSGNTIY
TRBV18,TRBJ2-1,ASSTSGSSYNEQF
TRBV13,TRBJ2-1,ASSWTQTSGRRGNEQF
TRBV2,TRBJ1-2,ASSEALQGGYT
TRBV10-1,TRBJ1-5,ASSLTGWRQPQH
TRBV5-4,TRBJ2-1,ASSLVRLARYNEQF
TRBV7-9,TRBJ2-2,ASRIASGSWSEDGELF
TRBV27,TRBJ1-3,ASSWGQGAGNTIY
TRBV5-1,TRBJ2-1,ASSSTSGRSYNEQF
TRBV14,TRBJ2-7,ASSQEGPLEQY
TRBV19,TRBJ2-1,ASSTQALAGVVNEQF
TRBV30,TRBJ2-7,AWRAGVEQY
TRBV5-1,TRBJ2-7,ASSLAGTNNEQY
TRBV6-7,TRBJ2-2,AGLKGRVNTGELF
TRBV10-3,TRBJ2-7,ATTTVPGLADEQY
TRBV27,TRBJ2-1,ASSTGLAGDSNEQF
TRBV4-1,TRBJ2-2,ASSQGSRNTGELF
TRBV4-2,TRBJ1-2,ASSQDLDRSYT
TRBV27,TRBJ2-3,ASIPHGVADTQY
TRBV18,TRBJ2-5,ASSPLTGAGTQETQY
TRBV28,TRBJ2-7,ASSLNGGQGGYEQY
TRBV7-2,TRBJ1-5,ASSPDSSNQPQH
TRBV11-2,TRBJ1-4,ASSLVRGQGEEKLF